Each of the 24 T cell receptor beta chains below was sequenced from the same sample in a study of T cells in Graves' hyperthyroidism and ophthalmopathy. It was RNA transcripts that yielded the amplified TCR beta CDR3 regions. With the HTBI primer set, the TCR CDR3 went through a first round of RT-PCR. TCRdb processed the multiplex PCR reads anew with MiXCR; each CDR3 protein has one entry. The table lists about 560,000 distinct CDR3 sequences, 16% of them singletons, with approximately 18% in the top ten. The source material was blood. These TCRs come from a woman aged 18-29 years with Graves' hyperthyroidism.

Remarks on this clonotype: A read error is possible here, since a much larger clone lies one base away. CDR3 loop: CASPPLEETQYF. CDR3 sequence (DNA): TGTGCCAGCCCACCACTGGAAGAGACCCAGTACTTC. The chain couples TRBV18 to TRBJ2-5; D is unresolved. There are 12 residues in the CDR3. Germline values: CDR1 KGHSH, CDR2 LQKENI. Combining the CDR3 with reference TRBV18 and TRBJ2-5 gives the whole variable domain NAGVMQNPRHLVRRRGQEARLRCSPMKGHSHVYWYRQLPEEGLKFMVYLQKENIIDESGMPKERFSAEFPKEGPSILRIQQVVRGDSAAYFCASPPLEETQYFGPGTRLLVL.

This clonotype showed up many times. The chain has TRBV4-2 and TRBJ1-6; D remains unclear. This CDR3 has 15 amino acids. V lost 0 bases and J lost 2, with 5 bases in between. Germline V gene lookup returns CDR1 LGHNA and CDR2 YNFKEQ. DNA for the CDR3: TGTGCCAGCAGCCAAGAAACAGCCTATAATTCACCCCTCCACTTT. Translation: CASSQETAYNSPLHF.

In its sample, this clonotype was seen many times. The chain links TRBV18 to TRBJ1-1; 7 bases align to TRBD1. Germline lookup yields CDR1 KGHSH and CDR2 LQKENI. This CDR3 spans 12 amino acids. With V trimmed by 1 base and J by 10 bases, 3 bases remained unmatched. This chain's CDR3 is CASSPLTGSAFF. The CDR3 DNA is TGTGCCAGCTCACCACTGACAGGGTCAGCTTTCTTT.

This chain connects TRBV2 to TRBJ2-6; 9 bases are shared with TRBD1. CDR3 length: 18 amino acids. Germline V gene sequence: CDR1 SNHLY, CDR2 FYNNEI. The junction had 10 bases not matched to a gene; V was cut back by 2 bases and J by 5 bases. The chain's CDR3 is CASSESGTGIYRANVLTF. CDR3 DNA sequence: TGTGCCAGCAGTGAAAGTGGGACAGGGATCTATAGGGCCAACGTCCTGACTTTC.

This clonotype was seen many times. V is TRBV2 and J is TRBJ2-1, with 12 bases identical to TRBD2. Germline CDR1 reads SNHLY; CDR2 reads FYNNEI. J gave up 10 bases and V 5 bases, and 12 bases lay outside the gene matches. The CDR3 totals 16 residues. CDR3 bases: TGTGCCAGCAGTCCGCCGGGGGGACTAGCGGGTGGAGAGCAGTTCTTC. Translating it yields CASSPPGGLAGGEQFF. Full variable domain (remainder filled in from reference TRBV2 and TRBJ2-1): EPEVTQTPSHQVTQMGQEVILRCVPISNHLYFYWYRQILGQKVEFLVSFYNNEISEKSEIFDDQFSVERPDGSNFTLKIRSTKLEDSAMYFCASSPPGGLAGGEQFFGPGTRLTVL.

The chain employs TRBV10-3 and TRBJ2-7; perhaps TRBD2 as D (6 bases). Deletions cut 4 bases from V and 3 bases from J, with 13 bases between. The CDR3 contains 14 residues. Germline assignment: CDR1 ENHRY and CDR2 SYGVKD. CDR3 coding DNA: TGTGCCATCAGTGCGTCTAGCGTGAGCTACGAGCAGTACTTC. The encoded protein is CAISASSVSYEQYF.

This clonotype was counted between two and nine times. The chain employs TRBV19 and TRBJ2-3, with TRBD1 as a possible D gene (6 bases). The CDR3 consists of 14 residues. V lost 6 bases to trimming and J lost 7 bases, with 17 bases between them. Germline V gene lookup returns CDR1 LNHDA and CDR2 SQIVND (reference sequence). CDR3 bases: TGTGCCAGTAGACGAAATCGGGACATTTATACGCAGTATTTT. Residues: CASRRNRDIYTQYF.

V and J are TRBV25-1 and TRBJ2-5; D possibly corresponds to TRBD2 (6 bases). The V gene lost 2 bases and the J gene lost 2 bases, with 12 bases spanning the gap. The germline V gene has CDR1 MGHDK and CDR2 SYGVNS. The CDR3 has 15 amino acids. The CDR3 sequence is CASSESRRVQETQYF. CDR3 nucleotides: TGTGCCAGCAGTGAAAGTAGGAGGGTTCAAGAGACCCAGTACTTC. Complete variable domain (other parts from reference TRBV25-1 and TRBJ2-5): EADIYQTPRYLVIGTGKKITLECSQTMGHDKMYWYQQDPGMELHLIHYSYGVNSTEKGDLSSESTVSRIRTEHFPLTLESARPSHTSQYLCASSESRRVQETQYFGPGTRLLVL.

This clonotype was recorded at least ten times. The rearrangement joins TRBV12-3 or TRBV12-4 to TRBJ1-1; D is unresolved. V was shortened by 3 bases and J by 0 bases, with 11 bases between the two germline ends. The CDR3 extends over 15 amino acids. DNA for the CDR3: TGTGCCAGCAGTTTTTTAGCCAGCCTGAACACTGAAGCTTTCTTT. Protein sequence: CASSFLASLNTEAFF.

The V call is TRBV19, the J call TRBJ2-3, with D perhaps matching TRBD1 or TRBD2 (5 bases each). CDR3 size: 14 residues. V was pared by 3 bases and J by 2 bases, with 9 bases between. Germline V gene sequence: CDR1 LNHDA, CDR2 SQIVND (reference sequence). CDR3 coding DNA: TGTGCCAGTAGTATGGGACGCCACACAGATACGCAGTATTTT. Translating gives CASSMGRHTDTQYF.

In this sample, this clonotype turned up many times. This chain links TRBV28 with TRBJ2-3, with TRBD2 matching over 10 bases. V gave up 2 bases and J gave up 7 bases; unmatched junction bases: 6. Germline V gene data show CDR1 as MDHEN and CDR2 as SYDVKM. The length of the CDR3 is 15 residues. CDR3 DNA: TGTGCCAGCAGTTTACTAGCGGGAGCAGGGAATACGCAGTATTTT. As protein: CASSLLAGAGNTQYF.

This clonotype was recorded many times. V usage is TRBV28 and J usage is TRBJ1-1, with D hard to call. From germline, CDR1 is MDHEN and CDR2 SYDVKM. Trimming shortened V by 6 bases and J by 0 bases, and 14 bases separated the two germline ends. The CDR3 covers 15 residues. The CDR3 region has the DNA TGTGCCAGCAGGGCCTCCGGGAAGGTGAACACTGAAGCTTTCTTT. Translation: CASRASGKVNTEAFF.

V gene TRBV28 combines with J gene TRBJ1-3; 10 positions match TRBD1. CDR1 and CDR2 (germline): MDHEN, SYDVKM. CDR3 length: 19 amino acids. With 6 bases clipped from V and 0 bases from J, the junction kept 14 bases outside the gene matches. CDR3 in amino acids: CASSYTERQGALSGNTIYF. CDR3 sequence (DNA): TGTGCCAGCAGCTACACCGAAAGACAGGGGGCCCTCTCTGGAAACACCATATATTTT.

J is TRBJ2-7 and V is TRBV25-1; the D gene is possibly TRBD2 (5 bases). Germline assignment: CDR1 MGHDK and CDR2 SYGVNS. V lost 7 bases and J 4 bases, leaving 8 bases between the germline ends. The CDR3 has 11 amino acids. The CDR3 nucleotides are TGTGCCAGCAACCGGGGATACGAGCAGTACTTC. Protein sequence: CASNRGYEQYF.

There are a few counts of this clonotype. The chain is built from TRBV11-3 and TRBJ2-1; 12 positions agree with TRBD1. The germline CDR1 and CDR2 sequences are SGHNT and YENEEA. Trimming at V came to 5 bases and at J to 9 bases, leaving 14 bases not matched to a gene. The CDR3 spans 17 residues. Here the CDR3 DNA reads TGTGCCAGCAGCCTTGGGACAGGGGGCGCGTTAATCCCTGAGCAGTTCTTC. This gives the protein CASSLGTGGALIPEQFF.

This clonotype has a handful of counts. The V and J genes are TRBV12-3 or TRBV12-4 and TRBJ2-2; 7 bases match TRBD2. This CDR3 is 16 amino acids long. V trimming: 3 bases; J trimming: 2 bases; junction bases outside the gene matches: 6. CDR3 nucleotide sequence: TGTGCCAGCAGTTTGGAGGGAGGGTTAAACACCGGGGAGCTGTTTTTT. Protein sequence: CASSLEGGLNTGELFF.

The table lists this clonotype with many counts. CDR3 region: CATSEGTVSYGYTF. The CDR3 DNA sequence: TGTGCCACCAGTGAGGGGACAGTCTCCTATGGCTACACCTTC. The chain links TRBV24-1 to TRBJ1-2, with 7 bases aligning to TRBD1. J gave up 4 bases and V 4 bases, and 5 bases lay outside the gene matches. This CDR3 has 14 amino acids. Germline CDR1 and CDR2: KGHDR and SFDVKD.

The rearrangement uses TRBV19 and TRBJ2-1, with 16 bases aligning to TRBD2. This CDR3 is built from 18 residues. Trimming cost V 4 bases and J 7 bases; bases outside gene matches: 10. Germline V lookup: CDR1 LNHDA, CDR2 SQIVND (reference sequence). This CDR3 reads CASSRGTSGRAPWNEQFF. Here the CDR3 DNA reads TGTGCCAGTAGTAGAGGGACTAGCGGGAGGGCCCCTTGGAATGAGCAGTTCTTC.

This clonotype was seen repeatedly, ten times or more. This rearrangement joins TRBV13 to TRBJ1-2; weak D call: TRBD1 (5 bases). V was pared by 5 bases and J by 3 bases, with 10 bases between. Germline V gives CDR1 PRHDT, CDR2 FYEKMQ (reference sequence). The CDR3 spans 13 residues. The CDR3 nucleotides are TGTGCCAGCAGCGGGGGACTTCACTATGGCTACACCTTC. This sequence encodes CASSGGLHYGYTF.

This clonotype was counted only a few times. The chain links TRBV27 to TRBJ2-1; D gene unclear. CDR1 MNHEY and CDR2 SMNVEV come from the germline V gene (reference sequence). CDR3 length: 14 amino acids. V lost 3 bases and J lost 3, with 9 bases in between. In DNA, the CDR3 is TGTGCCAGCAGTTTTAAATACAGCTACAATGAGCAGTTCTTC. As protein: CASSFKYSYNEQFF.

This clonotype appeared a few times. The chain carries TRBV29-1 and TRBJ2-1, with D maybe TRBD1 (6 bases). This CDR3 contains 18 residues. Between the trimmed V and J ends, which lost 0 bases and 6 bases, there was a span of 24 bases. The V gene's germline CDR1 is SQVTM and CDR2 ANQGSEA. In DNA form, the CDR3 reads TGCAGCGTTGAAGACAACTCTTCCCGTGGGGGCATAGGCAATGAGCAGTTCTTC. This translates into CSVEDNSSRGGIGNEQFF.

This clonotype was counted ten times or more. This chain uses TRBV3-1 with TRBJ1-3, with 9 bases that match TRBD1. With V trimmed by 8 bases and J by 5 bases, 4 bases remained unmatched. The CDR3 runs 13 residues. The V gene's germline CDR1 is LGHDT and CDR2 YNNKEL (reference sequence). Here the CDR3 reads CASAGQGRNTIYF. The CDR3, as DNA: TGTGCCAGCGCGGGACAGGGTAGAAACACCATATATTTT.

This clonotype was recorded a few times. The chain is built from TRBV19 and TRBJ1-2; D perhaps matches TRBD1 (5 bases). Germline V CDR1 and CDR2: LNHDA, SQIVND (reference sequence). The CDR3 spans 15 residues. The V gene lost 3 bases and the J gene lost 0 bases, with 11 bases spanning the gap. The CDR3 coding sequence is TGTGCCAGTAGTATCCGGGGGTTAGCTAACTATGGCTACACCTTC. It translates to CASSIRGLANYGYTF.

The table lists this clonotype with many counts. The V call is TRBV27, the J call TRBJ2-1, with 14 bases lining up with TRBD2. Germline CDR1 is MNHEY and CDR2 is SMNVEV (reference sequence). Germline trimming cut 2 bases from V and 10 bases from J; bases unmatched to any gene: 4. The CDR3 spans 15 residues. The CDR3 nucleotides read TGTGCCAGCAGTTTAGAGGGACTAGCGGGAGTCGAGCAGTTCTTC. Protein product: CASSLEGLAGVEQFF.